A selection of T cell receptor beta chains follows, all from one sample in a study of T cells expressing NK-cell markers. TCRdb reprocessed the 5' RACE reads; each CDR3 protein has one entry and no DNA is given. Across 350,000 to 500,000 distinct CDR3 sequences, the top ten clones capture approximately 7% of the sample. The sequenced sample was blood T cells: a sorted CD56 or NKG2C T cell subset, CD4+ or CD8+ T cells, or bulk PBMC T cells (not recorded which). These receptors came from a woman between 18 and 70 years old in good health. Both conserved end residues are part of each CDR3.

CSARDPTSYNEQFF	TRBJ2-1	TRBV20-1
CASSLDGGRETQYF	TRBJ2-5	TRBV12-3/TRBV12-4
CASSQEVRGVGNQPQHF	TRBJ1-5	TRBV4-3
CASSSGRLPYEQYF	TRBJ2-7	TRBV12-3/TRBV12-4
CASSPGSSSGNTIYF	TRBJ1-3	TRBV7-2
CASSPGQGGLNTEAFF	TRBJ1-1	TRBV18
CASSQTRTDTQYF	TRBJ2-3	TRBV7-3
CASSLFLKSYNEQFF	TRBJ2-1	TRBV7-2
CATSRVGRGVETQYF	TRBJ2-5	TRBV15
CASSYSEIGLRDDEQYF	TRBJ2-7	TRBV6-9
CSARVRQGSYEQYF	TRBJ2-7	TRBV20-1
CASSIYAGAGTGELFF	TRBJ2-2	TRBV5-4
CATSDSNRSPYGYTF	TRBJ1-2	TRBV24-1
CASSPRGRYNEQFF	TRBJ2-1	TRBV7-3
CASKSAVPNTEAFF	TRBJ1-1	TRBV5-1
CASRIGPSSYNEQFF	TRBJ2-1	TRBV7-8
CSADGGGRYNEQFF	TRBJ2-1	TRBV20-1
CATLLTGGDNSPLHF	TRBJ1-6	TRBV28
CASSFSPVSSYEQYF	TRBJ2-7	TRBV7-2
CASSEYGNYGYTF	TRBJ1-2	TRBV6-1
CASSLLETGGSYEQYF	TRBJ2-7	TRBV28
CSVEVSDRGRETQYF	TRBJ2-5	TRBV29-1
CASTGGRAYNTGELFF	TRBJ2-2	TRBV2
CASRPKGYEAFF	TRBJ1-1	TRBV12-3/TRBV12-4
CATHGSAYNEQFF	TRBJ2-1	TRBV6-1
CASSSGRTDTQYF	TRBJ2-3	TRBV12-3/TRBV12-4
CSAQRTDLGEEQYF	TRBJ2-7	TRBV20-1
CASGGRDRNSPLHF	TRBJ1-6	TRBV19
CASRDPVTEAFF	TRBJ1-1	TRBV19
CASSFRLIAKNIQYF	TRBJ2-4	TRBV12-3/TRBV12-4
CASSLRGGPYYGYTF	TRBJ1-2	TRBV27
CSPFSYPNNEQFF	TRBJ2-1	TRBV20-1
CASSQRREGYGYTF	TRBJ1-2	TRBV7-2
CASSRGLAVSYNEQFF	TRBJ2-1	TRBV3-1
CASSFPGQGDEQFF	TRBJ2-1	TRBV5-1
CASSPGLAGGQRELFF	TRBJ2-2	TRBV13
CSVEVGLSIEQFF	TRBJ2-1	TRBV29-1
CSALRQGNKNIQYF	TRBJ2-4	TRBV29-1
CASSPGQLNQPQHF	TRBJ1-5	TRBV18
CASSAFYEAFF	TRBJ1-1	TRBV12-3/TRBV12-4
CASSQELTDNEQFF	TRBJ2-1	TRBV4-3
CSAGGGQPSSYEQYF	TRBJ2-7	TRBV20-1
CASSLAVEDNEQFF	TRBJ2-1	TRBV7-9
CASNKLGQPQHF	TRBJ1-5	TRBV6-2/TRBV6-3
CATGTSSTDTQYF	TRBJ2-3	TRBV5-6
CASSPIKMNTEAFF	TRBJ1-1	TRBV5-1
CASSGAGGSDEQFF	TRBJ2-1	TRBV9
CASSSRTYEQYF	TRBJ2-7	TRBV28
CAGSGTGDTGELFF	TRBJ2-2	TRBV2
CASSSYRGLSTDTQYF	TRBJ2-3	TRBV11-2
CASSPLGLAGVTDTQYF	TRBJ2-3	TRBV12-3/TRBV12-4
CAISQDSSYNEQFF	TRBJ2-1	TRBV10-3
CASSLALEQYF	TRBJ2-7	TRBV7-9
CASSFDGERGTQYF	TRBJ2-5	TRBV12-3/TRBV12-4
CASSDRGLNTEAFF	TRBJ1-1	TRBV6-1